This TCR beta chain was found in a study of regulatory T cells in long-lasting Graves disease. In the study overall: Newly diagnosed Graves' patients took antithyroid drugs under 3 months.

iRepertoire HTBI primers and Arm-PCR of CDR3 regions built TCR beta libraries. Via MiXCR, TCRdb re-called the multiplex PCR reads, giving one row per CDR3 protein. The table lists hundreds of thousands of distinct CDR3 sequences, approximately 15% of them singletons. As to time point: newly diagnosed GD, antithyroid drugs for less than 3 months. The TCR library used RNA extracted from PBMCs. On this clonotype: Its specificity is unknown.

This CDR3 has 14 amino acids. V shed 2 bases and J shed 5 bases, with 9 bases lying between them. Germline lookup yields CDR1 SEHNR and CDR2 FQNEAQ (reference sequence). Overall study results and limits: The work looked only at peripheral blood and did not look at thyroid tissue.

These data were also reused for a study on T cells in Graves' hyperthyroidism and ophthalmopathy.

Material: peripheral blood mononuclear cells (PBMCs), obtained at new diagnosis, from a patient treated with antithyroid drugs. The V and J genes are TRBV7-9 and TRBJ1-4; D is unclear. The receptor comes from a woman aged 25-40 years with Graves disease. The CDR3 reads CASSLSGSNEKLFF. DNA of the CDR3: TGTGCCAGCAGCTTATCGGGTTCAAATGAAAAACTGTTTTTT.